This paragraph reports one T cell receptor beta chain. The entry originates in a study of cytomegalovirus exposure and HLA in healthy donors. Germline V lookup: CDR1 GTSNPN, CDR2 SVGIG (reference sequence). Between the trimmed V and J ends, which lost 4 bases and 4 bases, there was a span of 16 bases. CDR3 length: 14 amino acids. It was with 60 Vbeta and 13 Jbeta primers that the PCR ran. Only in-frame clones appear in the TCRdb table, and some are missing; sequencing was by immunoSEQ multiplex PCR. The sample records 110,000 to 150,000 clones, around 72% being singletons. The TCR sequence derives from a man in his late teens or twenties in good health and CMV-seropositive. This sequence joins TRBV30 and TRBJ1-1; tentative D call: TRBD1 (6 bases). Sequencing was carried out using PBMCs. The CDR3 sequence: CAWKFSLRGTEAFF. CDR3 DNA sequence: TGTGCCTGGAAGTTTAGTCTCAGGGGCACTGAAGCTTTCTTT.